The clone carrying this T cell receptor (beta chain) was seen only a few times. Deletions cut 1 base from V and 7 bases from J, with 11 bases between. This CDR3 spans 13 amino acids. The germline V gene encodes CDR1 SGHKS and CDR2 YYEKEE (reference sequence). This entry belongs to a study of preoperative IRX-2 immunotherapy in early breast cancer. Described treatment: preoperative locoregional IRX-2 cytokine immunotherapy. This phase Ib study tested locoregional IRX-2 cytokine immunotherapy given before surgery. Only in-frame clones appear in the TCRdb table, and some are missing; sequencing was by immunoSEQ multiplex PCR. The repertoire holds approximately 24,000 clones, with 80% to 90% as singletons.

The specimen comprised tumor tissue, sampled after IRX-2 immunotherapy. The J gene is TRBJ1-2, the V gene TRBV5-5; D remains unclear. This clonotype originated in a human donor with breast cancer. CDR3 residues: CASSLTLPGGYTF. CDR3 coding DNA: TGTGCCAGCAGCTTGACCCTCCCGGGTGGCTACACCTTC.